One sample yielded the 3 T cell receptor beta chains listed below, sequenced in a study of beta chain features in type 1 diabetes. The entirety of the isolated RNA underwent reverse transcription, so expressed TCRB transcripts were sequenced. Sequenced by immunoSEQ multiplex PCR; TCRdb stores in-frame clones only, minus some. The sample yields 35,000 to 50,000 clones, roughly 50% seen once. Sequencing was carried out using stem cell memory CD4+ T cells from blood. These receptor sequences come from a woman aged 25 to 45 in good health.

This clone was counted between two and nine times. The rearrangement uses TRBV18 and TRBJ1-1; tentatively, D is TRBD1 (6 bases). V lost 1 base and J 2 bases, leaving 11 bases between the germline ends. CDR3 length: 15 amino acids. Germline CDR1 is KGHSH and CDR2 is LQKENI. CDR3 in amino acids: CASSPHRQDNTEAFF. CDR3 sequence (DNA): TGTGCCAGCTCACCACATCGACAGGATAACACTGAAGCTTTCTTT.

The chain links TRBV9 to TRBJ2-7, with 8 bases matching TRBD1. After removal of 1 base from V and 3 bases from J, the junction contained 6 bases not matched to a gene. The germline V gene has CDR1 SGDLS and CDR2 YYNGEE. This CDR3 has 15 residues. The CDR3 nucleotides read TGTGCCAGCAGCGTAAGTTGGACAGGGATCTACGAGCAGTACTTC. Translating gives CASSVSWTGIYEQYF. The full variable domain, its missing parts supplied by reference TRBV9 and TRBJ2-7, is DSGVTQTPKHLITATGQRVTLRCSPRSGDLSVYWYQQSLDQGLQFLIQYYNGEERAKGNILERFSAQQFPDLHSELNLSSLELGDSALYFCASSVSWTGIYEQYFGPGTRLTVT.

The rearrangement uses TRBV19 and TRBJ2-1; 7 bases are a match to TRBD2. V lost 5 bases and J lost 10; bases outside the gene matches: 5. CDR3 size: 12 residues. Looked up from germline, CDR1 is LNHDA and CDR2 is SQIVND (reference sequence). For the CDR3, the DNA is TGTGCCAGTAGTTTACTAGCGTCCGAGCAGTTCTTC. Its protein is CASSLLASEQFF.